One sample yielded the 28 T cell receptor beta chains listed below, sequenced in a study of PD-1 blockade in classical Hodgkin lymphoma. The assay was immunoSEQ multiplex PCR, and TCRdb's table has in-frame clones only and misses some. The top ten clones hold around 8% of a sample with approximately 65,000 clones, 85% to 95% of them seen once. Time point meaning: cycle 4 day 1 (C4D1), after 5 to 7 weeks of nivolumab. Relapse was seen in all patients after autologous stem cell transplantation, and brentuximab vedotin exposure was variable. Sequenced here: peripheral blood mononuclear cells (PBMCs), sampled before the fourth cycle of nivolumab. All receptors come from a human donor with classical Hodgkin lymphoma.

The V call is TRBV5-6, the J call TRBJ2-4; D may be TRBD1 (6 bases). From germline, CDR1 is SGHDT and CDR2 YYEEEE. The CDR3 runs to 18 residues. V dropped 0 bases and J dropped 0 bases, with 16 bases sitting between them. CDR3 sequence: CASSLARQARLAKNIQYF. In nucleotides, the CDR3 is TGTGCCAGCAGCTTGGCCCGACAGGCGCGCTTAGCCAAAAACATTCAGTACTTC.

The chain uses TRBV19 and TRBJ1-5; D is perhaps TRBD1 (6 bases). CDR1 and CDR2 (germline): LNHDA, SQIVND (reference sequence). The V end was cut by 7 bases, the J end by 4 bases, with 17 bases between. This CDR3 is built from 15 residues. CDR3 sequence: CASTLDSIRNQPQHF. The CDR3 bases are TGTGCCAGTACCCTGGACAGTATTCGGAATCAGCCCCAGCATTTT.

The chain employs TRBV5-1 and TRBJ2-2; D is unresolved. The ends were cut back, 1 base at V and 2 bases at J, with 9 bases in the middle. The CDR3 is 15 residues long. Germline loops: CDR1 SGHRS, CDR2 YFSETQ. The CDR3 protein is CASSLPSVNTGELFF. The CDR3 coding sequence is TGCGCCAGCAGCTTGCCGTCGGTAAACACCGGGGAGCTGTTTTTT.

The CDR3 is CASRLAEHQETQYF. The CDR3 DNA sequence: TGTGCCAGCAGACTAGCGGAACACCAAGAGACCCAGTACTTC. J is TRBJ2-5 and V is TRBV28, with 8 bases identical to TRBD2. The CDR3 is 14 amino acids. Germline V gives CDR1 MDHEN, CDR2 SYDVKM. The junction had 3 bases not matched to a gene; V was cut back by 6 bases and J by 0 bases.

V usage is TRBV18 and J usage is TRBJ1-5, with D uncertain. The CDR3 has 12 residues. V lost 4 bases and J 5 bases, leaving 6 bases between the germline ends. The germline gives CDR1 KGHSH, CDR2 LQKENI. Here the CDR3 reads CASSQSYQPQHF. In DNA, the CDR3 is TGTGCCAGCTCACAGAGTTATCAGCCCCAGCATTTT.

This chain joins TRBV5-1 and TRBJ2-7; 9 bases are a match to TRBD2. Trimming cost V 6 bases and J 4 bases; bases outside gene matches: 8. CDR1 is SGHRS and CDR2 is YFSETQ in the germline V gene. The CDR3 runs 14 residues. CDR3 bases: TGCGCCAGCACAAAGCGGGGGGACCTATACGAGCAGTACTTC. Encoded protein: CASTKRGDLYEQYF.

The V call is TRBV2, the J call TRBJ2-1; D is uncertain. Between the trimmed V and J ends, which lost 3 bases and 0 bases, there was a span of 6 bases. Germline-derived CDR1 and CDR2 are SNHLY and FYNNEI. This CDR3 contains 14 residues. CDR3 residues: CASSDPSSYNEQFF. The CDR3 bases are TGTGCCAGCAGTGATCCCAGCTCCTACAATGAGCAGTTCTTC.

The genes are TRBV28 and TRBJ2-7; TRBD2 matches at 7 bases. V trimming: 7 bases; J trimming: 2 bases; junction bases outside the gene matches: 5. Germline V gene lookup returns CDR1 MDHEN and CDR2 SYDVKM. The CDR3 sequence is 13 residues long. The CDR3 spells CASTRETPYEQYF. The CDR3 bases are TGTGCCAGCACGCGGGAGACCCCCTACGAGCAGTACTTC.

The CDR3 loop reads CASSEIPPPSPEQFF. The CDR3 nucleotides are TGTGCCAGCAGTGAAATCCCGCCGCCTAGTCCTGAGCAGTTCTTC. The chain combines TRBV6-1 with TRBJ2-1; D is undetermined. The CDR3 has 15 amino acids. Trimming left V 2 bases short and J 9 bases short, with 17 bases between. The germline gives CDR1 MNHNS, CDR2 SASEGT.

V usage is TRBV29-1 and J usage is TRBJ2-7, with a tentative D call TRBD2 (6 bases). Germline lookup yields CDR1 SQVTM and CDR2 ANQGSEA. The CDR3 sequence is 16 residues long. The V end was cut by 6 bases, the J end by 2 bases, with 23 bases between. CDR3 sequence: CSVVMGPEWTTYEQYF. The CDR3 DNA is TGCAGCGTCGTGATGGGCCCTGAGTGGACTACCTACGAGCAGTACTTC.

The CDR3 here is CASSERTERCNQPQHF. The DNA for the CDR3 is TGTGCCAGCAGCGAGCGGACAGAGAGGTGCAATCAGCCCCAGCATTTT. The rearrangement links TRBV11-2 to TRBJ1-5; perhaps TRBD1 as D (6 bases). Germline V gene data show CDR1 as SGHAT and CDR2 as FQNNGV. CDR3 size: 16 residues. The ends were cut back, 5 bases at V and 2 bases at J, with 16 bases in the middle.

The V call is TRBV7-8, the J call TRBJ1-1; D remains unclear. Germline CDR1 reads SGHVS; CDR2 reads FQNEAQ. Trimming left V 3 bases short and J 3 bases short, with 17 bases between. The CDR3 runs 16 residues. DNA of the CDR3: TGTGCCAGCAGCTTTCCGTACCCGGGCTCCGACACTGAAGCTTTCTTT. It translates to CASSFPYPGSDTEAFF.

This clone appeared once. The chain's CDR3 is CASSFGGRGEQYF. The CDR3 DNA sequence: TGTGCCAGCAGTTTCGGGGGGCGGGGGGAGCAGTACTTC. V usage is TRBV27 and J usage is TRBJ2-7, with D possibly being TRBD2 (7 bases). Trimming cost V 3 bases and J 7 bases, with 13 bases left between them. The CDR3 spans 13 residues. Germline assignment: CDR1 MNHEY and CDR2 SMNVEV (reference sequence).

The chain has TRBV9 and TRBJ2-3, with D possibly being TRBD2 (6 bases). Trimming cost V 0 bases and J 3 bases, with 11 bases left between them. This CDR3 has 15 residues. Per the germline V gene, CDR1 is SGDLS and CDR2 is YYNGEE. In nucleotides, the CDR3 is TGTGCCAGCAGCGTAGCCAGCGGAGGGACAGATACGCAGTATTTT. Amino acid sequence: CASSVASGGTDTQYF.

This clone was observed a few times. The chain is built from TRBV7-9 and TRBJ1-1; D remains unclear. The CDR3 runs 11 residues. Trimming took off 6 bases at V and 1 base at J, with 3 bases between the two ends. CDR1 is SEHNR, CDR2 FQNEAQ, per germline (reference sequence). This CDR3 reads CASRRNTEAFF. As DNA, the CDR3 is TGTGCCAGCAGGAGGAACACTGAAGCTTTCTTT.

The CDR3: CASSCRSPTAYNEQFF. CDR3 nucleotide sequence: TGTGCCAGCAGTTGCCGCAGTCCCACTGCCTACAATGAGCAGTTCTTC. The rearrangement joins TRBV11-2 to TRBJ2-1, with unresolved D. The germline CDR1 and CDR2 sequences are SGHAT and FQNNGV. This CDR3 region has 16 residues. V lost 6 bases to trimming and J lost 2 bases, with 17 bases between them.

This clone was seen only once. J is TRBJ2-3 and V is TRBV2; TRBD2 might be the D (6 bases). Germline V gene sequence: CDR1 SNHLY, CDR2 FYNNEI. The CDR3 covers 15 residues. The ends were cut back, 3 bases at V and 2 bases at J, with 12 bases in the middle. The chain's CDR3 is CASSDTGTFTDTQYF. The CDR3 DNA reads TGTGCCAGCAGTGATACCGGGACTTTCACAGATACGCAGTATTTT.

The V call is TRBV5-1, the J call TRBJ2-7; 9 bases are a match to TRBD1. Germline-derived CDR1 and CDR2 are SGHRS and YFSETQ. The length of the CDR3 is 14 residues. J gave up 2 bases and V 8 bases, and 8 bases lay outside the gene matches. The CDR3, as DNA: TGCGCCAGTTCACCGGGACAGGGTCCCTACGAGCAGTACTTC. Translating gives CASSPGQGPYEQYF.

The chain couples TRBV28 to TRBJ1-2; the D is unclear. The germline V gene has CDR1 MDHEN and CDR2 SYDVKM. V was trimmed by 3 bases and J by 8 bases, leaving 13 bases between them. The CDR3 extends over 13 amino acids. In nucleotides, the CDR3 is TGTGCCAGCAGTTTCAGGAGGATCTTCGGCTACACCTTC. It yields the protein CASSFRRIFGYTF.

This clone has just a few counts. The chain links TRBV4-1 to TRBJ1-5, with a tentative D call TRBD1 (6 bases). V lost 4 bases and J lost 5, with 9 bases in between. The CDR3 length is 13 residues. Germline V CDR1 and CDR2: MGHRA, YSYEKL. CDR3 sequence reads: CASSRTAYQPQHF. The CDR3 nucleotides are TGCGCCAGCAGCCGGACAGCATATCAGCCCCAGCATTTT.

This clone came up a few times. The rearrangement links TRBV28 to TRBJ2-1, with 8 bases that match TRBD1. Trimming at V came to 10 bases and at J to 13 bases, leaving 12 bases not matched to a gene. From germline, CDR1 is MDHEN and CDR2 SYDVKM. This CDR3 contains 12 residues. CDR3 sequence (DNA): TGTGCCACCCAAGGGACAGGCAAAACTCAGTTCTTC. It is translated as CATQGTGKTQFF.

This chain connects TRBV10-3 to TRBJ2-2; D is perhaps TRBD1 (7 bases). The CDR3 length is 16 residues. From germline, CDR1 is ENHRY and CDR2 SYGVKD. V was shortened by 8 bases and J by 2 bases, with 18 bases between the two germline ends. CDR3 loop: CAIGRQGGQNTGELFF. CDR3 nucleotides: TGTGCCATCGGACGGCAGGGGGGACAAAACACCGGGGAGCTGTTTTTT.

V gene TRBV27 combines with J gene TRBJ1-2; D uncertain. The CDR3 loop spans 14 amino acids. Germline V lookup: CDR1 MNHEY, CDR2 SMNVEV (reference sequence). V was cut by 8 bases and J by 4 bases, with 17 bases left in between. This CDR3 reads CASAKSPERYGYTF. The CDR3 DNA reads TGTGCCAGCGCCAAATCGCCGGAGCGCTATGGCTACACCTTC.

This chain connects TRBV7-6 to TRBJ2-1; TRBD2 agrees at 7 bases. Germline CDR1 SGHVS, CDR2 FNYEAQ. Trimming cost V 0 bases and J 9 bases; bases outside gene matches: 8. The CDR3 length is 15 residues. This CDR3 reads CASSLAGGVVGEQFF. The CDR3, as DNA: TGTGCCAGCAGCTTAGCGGGAGGGGTAGTGGGTGAGCAGTTCTTC. Drawing the rest from reference TRBV7-6 and TRBJ2-1, the complete variable domain is GAGVSQSPRYKVTKRGQDVALRCDPISGHVSLYWYRQALGQGPEFLTYFNYEAQQDKSGLPNDRFSAERPEGSISTLTIQRTEQRDSAMYRCASSLAGGVVGEQFFGPGTRLTVL.

The rearrangement joins TRBV19 to TRBJ2-2; 7 positions agree with TRBD1. This CDR3 spans 15 amino acids. The V gene's germline CDR1 is LNHDA and CDR2 SQIVND (reference sequence). Losses at the gene ends were 6 bases for V and 4 bases for J; bases not matched to a gene: 8. The CDR3, as DNA: TGTGCCAGTAGCAACCGGGACAGAAGCACCGGGGAGCTGTTTTTT. Translation gives CASSNRDRSTGELFF.

The rearrangement uses TRBV7-8 and TRBJ2-3, with D possibly being TRBD2 (6 bases). The CDR3 has 15 amino acids. The germline V and J ends were trimmed by 2 bases and 4 bases, with 13 bases remaining between them. CDR1 SGHVS and CDR2 FQNEAQ come from the germline V gene. The chain's CDR3 is CASSLMAGNADTQYF. In DNA, the CDR3 is TGTGCCAGCAGCTTAATGGCGGGAAACGCAGATACGCAGTATTTT.

V is TRBV14 and J is TRBJ2-3; D remains unclear. The CDR3 spans 14 residues. The ends were cut back, 4 bases at V and 6 bases at J, with 14 bases in the middle. The germline V gene encodes CDR1 SGHDN and CDR2 FVKESK. CDR3 protein: CASSREWVGDTQYF. CDR3 DNA sequence: TGTGCCAGCAGCCGAGAATGGGTTGGGGATACGCAGTATTTT.

The V and J genes are TRBV5-1 and TRBJ2-2; D may match TRBD1 or TRBD2 (5 bases each). This CDR3 comprises 17 residues. The germline CDR1 and CDR2 sequences are SGHRS and YFSETQ. Trimming took off 0 bases at V and 5 bases at J, with 17 bases between the two ends. DNA of the CDR3: TGCGCCAGCAGCTTGGAACCCCGGACACTAGTAACCGGGGAGCTGTTTTTT. It specifies CASSLEPRTLVTGELFF.